This record concerns one T cell receptor (beta chain) sequence. Its matching antigen is unknown. With the read ending 3 residues before the CDR3 end, the germline J gene is used to fill in that end. There are 12 residues in the CDR3. With 0 bases removed from V and 6 bases from J, the gap between germline ends came to 7 bases. CDR1 and CDR2 (germline): SGHKS, YYEKEE (reference sequence). TCR beta CDR3 amplified by multiplex PCR from roughly 1,100 ng genomic DNA. TCRdb's copy holds only in-frame clones and misses some; the assay was immunoSEQ multiplex PCR. The repertoire table contains 30,000 or so clones. This entry belongs to a study of T cells in women clearing cervical HPV infection. Study in general: Control women cleared a single incident HPV16 infection within 12 months. General observations from the study: Unknown T-cell numbers per sample may underlie the richness differences. Repertoire richness, not evenness, was significantly elevated in CIN3+ cases versus controls.

This clonotype was obtained from a woman between 18 and 70 years old with a cervical HPV16 infection that either progressed to CIN3+ or cleared (not recorded which). J is TRBJ2-7 and V is TRBV5-5, with a tentative D call TRBD1 (5 bases). The sample was blood buffy coat. CDR3 DNA (partial): TGTGCCAGCAGCTTGGGGACAATCGAG. Amino acid sequence: CASSLGTIE. The full CDR3 sequence reads CASSLGTIEQYF.